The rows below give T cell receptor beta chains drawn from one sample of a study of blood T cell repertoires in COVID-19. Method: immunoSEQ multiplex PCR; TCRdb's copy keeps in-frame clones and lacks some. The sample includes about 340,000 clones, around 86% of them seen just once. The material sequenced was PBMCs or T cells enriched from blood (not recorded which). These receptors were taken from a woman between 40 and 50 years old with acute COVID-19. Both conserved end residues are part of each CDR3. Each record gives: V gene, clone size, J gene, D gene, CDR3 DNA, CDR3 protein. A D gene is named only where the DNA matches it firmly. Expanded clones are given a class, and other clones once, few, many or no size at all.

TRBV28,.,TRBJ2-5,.,TGTGCCAGCAATAAATCGGGTGTCGGGAGTGGGCAAGAGACCCAGTACTTC,CASNKSGVGSGQETQYF
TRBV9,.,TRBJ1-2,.,TGTGCCAGCAGCGTGGGCCAGAGCTATGGCTACACCTTC,CASSVGQSYGYTF
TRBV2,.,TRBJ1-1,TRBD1,TGTGCCAGCAGTGAGAGACAGGGGGGGACTGAAGCTTTCTTT,CASSERQGGTEAFF
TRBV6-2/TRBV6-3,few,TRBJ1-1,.,TGTGCCAGCAGTGGATCACAGAGAAGCACTGAAGCTTTCTTT,CASSGSQRSTEAFF
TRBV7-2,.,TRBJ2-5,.,TGTGCCAGCAGCTCCCGAGGAGGGAGTGGAGAGACCCAGTACTTC,CASSSRGGSGETQYF
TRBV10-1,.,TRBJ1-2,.,TGCGCCAGCAACAACAGGGCCCATGGCTACACCTTC,CASNNRAHGYTF
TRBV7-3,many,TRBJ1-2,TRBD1,TGTGCCAGCAGGTTAGGGACAGACGGGGACTATGGCTACACCTTC,CASRLGTDGDYGYTF
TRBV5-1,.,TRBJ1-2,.,TGCGCCAGCAGCTTGGCGCCCGACAGTAGCTATGGCTACACCTTC,CASSLAPDSSYGYTF
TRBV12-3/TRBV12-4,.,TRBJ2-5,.,TGTGCCAGCAGTATCAGGTACCAAGAGACCCAGTACTTC,CASSIRYQETQYF
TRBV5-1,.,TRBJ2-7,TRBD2,TGCGCCAGCAGCTTTGGCCTAGCGGGAGGTAACTCCTACGAGCAGTACTTC,CASSFGLAGGNSYEQYF
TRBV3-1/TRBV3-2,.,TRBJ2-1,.,TGTGCCAGCAGCCAAGATCTTATGACGGGGGGCGAAAAGTTCTTC,CASSQDLMTGGEKFF
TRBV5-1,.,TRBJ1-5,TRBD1,TGCGCCAGCAGCCCGGGACAGGGGGCTTATCAGCCCCAGCATTTT,CASSPGQGAYQPQHF
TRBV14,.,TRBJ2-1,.,TGTGCCAGCAGCCAAGTGTCCAATCCCTACAATGAGCAGTTCTTC,CASSQVSNPYNEQFF
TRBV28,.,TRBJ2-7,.,TGTGCCAGCAGGGGGGGGGCAGTGGGCGAGCAGTACTTC,CASRGGAVGEQYF
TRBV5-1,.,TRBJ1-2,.,TGCGCCAGCAGCCCGGTGGCGGGCTCCGATGGCTACACCTTC,CASSPVAGSDGYTF
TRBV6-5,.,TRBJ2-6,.,TGTGCCAGCAGTCAGTGGCCCTCTGGGGCCAACGTCCTGACTTTC,CASSQWPSGANVLTF
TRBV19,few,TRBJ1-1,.,TGTGCCAGTAGCCGGGCGAAGGGGACTGAAGCTTTCTTT,CASSRAKGTEAFF
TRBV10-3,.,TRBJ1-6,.,TGTGCCACCTACACAGGGATGGGCAATTCACCCCTCCACTTT,CATYTGMGNSPLHF
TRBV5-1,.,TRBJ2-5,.,TGCGCCAGCAGTCCGACTACTATGGAGACCCAGTACTTC,CASSPTTMETQYF
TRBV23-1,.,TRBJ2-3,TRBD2,TGCGCCAGCAGTCAAATGGTGGTCCTTACTAGCGGGAGTGCAATGGGGATCACAGATACGCAGTATTTT,CASSQMVVLTSGSAMGITDTQYF
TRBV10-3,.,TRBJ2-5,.,TGTGCCATCAGTGATGAACCAGGGGTAGAGACCCAGTACTTC,CAISDEPGVETQYF
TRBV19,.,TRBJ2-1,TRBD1,TGTGCCAGTAGTACCCGGGGGCCAGGGGGCGGCAATGAGCAGTTCTTC,CASSTRGPGGGNEQFF
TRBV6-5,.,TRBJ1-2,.,TGTGCCAGCGCTAACAGGGCCAACTATGGCTACACCTTC,CASANRANYGYTF
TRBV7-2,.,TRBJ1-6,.,TGTGCCACCGGGACATCGGATTCACCCCTCCACTTT,CATGTSDSPLHF
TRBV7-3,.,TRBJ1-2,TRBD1,TGTGCCAGCAGCTTAGGAGGAACAGGGGGGACCTATGGCTACACCTTC,CASSLGGTGGTYGYTF
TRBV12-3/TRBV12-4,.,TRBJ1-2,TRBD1,TGTGCCAGCAGGGGACAGGGGGCGCGGGGCTACACCTTC,CASRGQGARGYTF
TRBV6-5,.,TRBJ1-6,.,TGTGCCAGCAGGACCGACAGGCCTAATTCACCCCTCCACTTT,CASRTDRPNSPLHF
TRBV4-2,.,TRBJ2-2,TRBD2,TGTGCCAGCAGCCAAGCTAGCGGGGGGGCCGGGGAGCTGTTTTTT,CASSQASGGAGELFF
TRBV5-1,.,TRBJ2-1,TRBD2,TGCGCCAGCAGCGAGGGACTAGCGGGATCTTTGGGGTTCTTC,CASSEGLAGSLGFF
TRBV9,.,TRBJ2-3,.,TGTGCCAGCAGCGTAGGTTCTAGGGATACGCAGTATTTT,CASSVGSRDTQYF
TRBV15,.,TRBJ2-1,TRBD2,TGTGCCACCATCAATAGCGGGAGGCCTTACAATGAGCAGTTCTTC,CATINSGRPYNEQFF
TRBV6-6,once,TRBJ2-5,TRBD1,TGTGCCAGCAGTTACCGAGGACAGGGGTTTGAGACCCAGTACTTC,CASSYRGQGFETQYF
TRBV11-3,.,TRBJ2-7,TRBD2,TGTGCCAGCAGCCCCGGGGGGGGCTTCGAGCAGTACTTC,CASSPGGGFEQYF
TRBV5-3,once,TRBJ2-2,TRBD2,TGTGCCAGAAGCTTGGCCATAGCGGGGGCCGGGGAGCTGTTTTTT,CARSLAIAGAGELFF
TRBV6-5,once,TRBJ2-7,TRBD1,TGTGCCATTACCCGGGACAGGTACGAGCAGTACTTC,CAITRDRYEQYF
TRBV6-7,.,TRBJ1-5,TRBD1,TGTGCCAGCAGTTATAGTGACAGGGCTAATCAGCCCCAGCATTTT,CASSYSDRANQPQHF
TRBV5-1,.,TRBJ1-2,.,TGCGCCAGCAGCCCCAATGGGGCGGACTATGGCTACACCTTC,CASSPNGADYGYTF
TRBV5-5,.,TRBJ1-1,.,TGTGCCAGCAGCTTCCGGACAGAGATGAACACTGAAGCTTTCTTT,CASSFRTEMNTEAFF
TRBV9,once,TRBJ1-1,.,TGTGCCAGCAGCGTAGATAACAGGCCTAACACTGAAGCTTTCTTT,CASSVDNRPNTEAFF
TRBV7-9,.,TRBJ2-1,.,TGTGCCAGCAGCTTAGTTACGGGAAGGAATGAGCAGTTCTTC,CASSLVTGRNEQFF
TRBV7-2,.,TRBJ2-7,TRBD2,TGTGCCAGCAGCCAAAGCGGGGGCGCCTCCACCTACGAGCAGTACTTC,CASSQSGGASTYEQYF
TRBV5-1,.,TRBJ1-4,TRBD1,TGCGCCAGCAGCTTGGTTGGTGGAACAGGGGGCGCGCCTAATGAAAAACTGTTTTTT,CASSLVGGTGGAPNEKLFF
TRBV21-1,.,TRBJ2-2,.,TGTGCCAGCAGCAACAGGTTGAACACCGGGGAGCTGTTTTTT,CASSNRLNTGELFF
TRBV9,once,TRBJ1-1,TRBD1,TGTGCCAGCAGCAGGGACAGGAACACTGAAGCTTTCTTT,CASSRDRNTEAFF
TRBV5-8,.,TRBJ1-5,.,TGTGCCAGCAGCTTGACAACAGTCTTGTATAGCAATCAGCCCCAGCATTTT,CASSLTTVLYSNQPQHF